Below are 7 T cell receptor beta chains sequenced from a single sample in a study of T-cell reconstitution after alpha-beta-depleted transplantation in children. Preparation of the TCRbeta library used unique molecular identifiers. Using its own MiXCR run on the PCR reads, TCRdb lists one record per CDR3 protein. The table lists tens of thousands of distinct CDR3 sequences, about 7% of them singletons. The source was PBMCs from the stem cell graft donor, collected from the stem cell graft. These receptors were taken from a human donor who donated a stem cell graft to a child with acute lymphoblastic leukemia.

This clonotype was seen repeatedly, ten times or more. CDR3: CASKYQGAEYRQPQHF. Written as DNA, the CDR3 is TGTGCCAGCAAGTACCAGGGGGCGGAGTACCGTCAGCCCCAGCATTTT. The gene calls are TRBV6-5 and TRBJ1-5, with 8 bases matching TRBD1. With V trimmed by 7 bases and J by 6 bases, 14 bases remained unmatched. CDR1 is MNHEY, CDR2 SVGAGI, per germline. The CDR3 consists of 16 residues.

This clonotype has a count of ten or more. The chain uses TRBV11-2 and TRBJ2-2; D is ambiguous. CDR3 size: 17 residues. Germline CDR1 and CDR2: SGHAT and FQNNGV. Trimming left V 5 bases short and J 1 base short, with 17 bases between. CDR3 loop: CASSPRGGTQNTGELFF. CDR3 DNA sequence: TGTGCCAGCAGCCCGAGAGGCGGTACTCAGAACACCGGGGAGCTGTTTTTT.

This clonotype was recorded at least ten times. The chain couples TRBV12-3 or TRBV12-4 to TRBJ1-3, with 8 bases matching TRBD1. The CDR3 length is 15 residues. J gave up 9 bases and V 3 bases, and 10 bases lay outside the gene matches. The CDR3 loop reads CASSLRGQGASTIYF. The CDR3 nucleotides read TGTGCCAGCAGTTTGAGGGGGCAGGGGGCAAGCACCATATATTTT.

V and J are TRBV28 and TRBJ2-3; no reliable D call. The V gene lost 8 bases and the J gene lost 4 bases, with 25 bases spanning the gap. The germline gives CDR1 MDHEN, CDR2 SYDVKM. This CDR3 has 17 amino acids. The CDR3: CASLPPPWQASADTQYF. The CDR3 DNA is TGTGCCAGCCTCCCCCCCCCGTGGCAGGCTTCGGCAGATACGCAGTATTTT.

In its sample, this clonotype was seen many times. The V and J genes are TRBV23-1 and TRBJ2-1, with D possibly being TRBD2 (5 bases). Being an ORF, TRBV23-1 has a function that is uncertain. Trimming shortened V by 0 bases and J by 7 bases, and 7 bases separated the two germline ends. CDR3 size: 13 residues. In DNA form, the CDR3 reads TGCGCCAGCAGTCAATCGAGGAGGAATGAGCAGTTCTTC. Residues: CASSQSRRNEQFF.

A few counts support this clonotype. This chain connects TRBV7-2 to TRBJ1-6; D unresolved. Trimming shortened V by 5 bases and J by 10 bases, and 9 bases separated the two germline ends. The germline V gene has CDR1 SGHTA and CDR2 FQGNSA. The CDR3 covers 12 residues. CDR3 coding DNA: TGTGCCAGCAGCCAACGGGAGTCACCCCTCCACTTT. This codes for CASSQRESPLHF.

This clonotype was counted at least ten times. J is TRBJ2-1 and V is TRBV20-1; 9 nucleotides match TRBD2. This CDR3 region has 10 residues. Germline V gene data show CDR1 as DFQATT and CDR2 as SNEGSKA (reference sequence). The trim removed 6 bases at V and 15 bases at J, leaving 6 bases unmatched. The CDR3 nucleotides are TGCAGTGCCCAAGGGCGGGAGGGGTTCTTC. Protein sequence: CSAQGREGFF.